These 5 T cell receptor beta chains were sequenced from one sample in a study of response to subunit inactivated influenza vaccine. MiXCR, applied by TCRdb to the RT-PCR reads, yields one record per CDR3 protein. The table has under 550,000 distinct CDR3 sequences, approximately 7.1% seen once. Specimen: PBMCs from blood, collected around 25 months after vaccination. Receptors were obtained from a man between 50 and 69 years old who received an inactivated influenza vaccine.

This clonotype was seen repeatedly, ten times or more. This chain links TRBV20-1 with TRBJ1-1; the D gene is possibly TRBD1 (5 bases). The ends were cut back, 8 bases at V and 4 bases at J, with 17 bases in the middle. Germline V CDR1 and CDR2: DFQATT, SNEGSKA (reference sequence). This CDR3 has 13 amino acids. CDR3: CSRYRDSSTEAFF. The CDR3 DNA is TGCAGTCGATACCGGGACTCCAGCACTGAAGCTTTCTTT.

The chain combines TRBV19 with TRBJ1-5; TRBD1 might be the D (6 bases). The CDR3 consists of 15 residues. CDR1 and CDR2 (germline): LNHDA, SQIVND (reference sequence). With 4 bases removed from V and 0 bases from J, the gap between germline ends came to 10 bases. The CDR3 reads CASSRGTYSNQPQHF. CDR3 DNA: TGTGCCAGTAGTAGGGGGACATATAGCAATCAGCCCCAGCATTTT.

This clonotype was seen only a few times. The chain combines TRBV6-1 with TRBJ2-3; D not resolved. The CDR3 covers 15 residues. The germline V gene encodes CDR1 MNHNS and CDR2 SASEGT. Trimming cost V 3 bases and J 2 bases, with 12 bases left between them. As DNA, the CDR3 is TGTGCCAGCAGTGATTTACAGCTTTTCACAGATACGCAGTATTTT. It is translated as CASSDLQLFTDTQYF.

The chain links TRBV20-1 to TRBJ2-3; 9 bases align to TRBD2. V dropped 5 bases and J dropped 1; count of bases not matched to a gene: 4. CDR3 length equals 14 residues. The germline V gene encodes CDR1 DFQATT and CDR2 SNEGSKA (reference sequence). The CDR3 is CSAQRTSGTDTQYF. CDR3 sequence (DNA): TGCAGTGCTCAAAGGACTAGCGGCACAGATACGCAGTATTTT.

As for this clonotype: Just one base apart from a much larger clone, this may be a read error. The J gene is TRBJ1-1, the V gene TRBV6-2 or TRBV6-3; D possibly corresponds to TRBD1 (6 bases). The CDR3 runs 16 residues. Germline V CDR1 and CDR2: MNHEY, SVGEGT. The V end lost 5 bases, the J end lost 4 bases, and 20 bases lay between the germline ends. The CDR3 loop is CASSRRTEWSSTEAFF. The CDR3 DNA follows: TGTGCCAGCAGTAGGAGGACAGAGTGGAGTAGCACTGAAGCTTTCTTT.